The 30 T cell receptor beta chains presented below share a single source sample, sequenced in a study of T-cell memory formation after mild COVID-19. TCRdb redid the calling of the 5' RACE reads with MiXCR, one entry per CDR3 protein. The table shows about 340,000 distinct CDR3 sequences, with roughly 15% occurring only once. The sample consisted of PBMCs or a T cell subset sorted from them (not recorded which). The receptor source for this set is a man between 18 and 29 years old who had mild COVID-19 (a few samples of this study predate the infection). Cell type and time point are not known.

The chain is built from TRBV5-1 and TRBJ2-7; D gene ambiguous. Trimming pared 0 bases from V and 6 bases from J, leaving 13 bases between. The germline V gene has CDR1 SGHRS and CDR2 YFSETQ. The CDR3 extends over 14 amino acids. DNA of the CDR3: TGCGCCAGCAGCTTGGCCGAGGCCCTGGGCGAGCAGTACTTC. Its protein is CASSLAEALGEQYF.

The chain couples TRBV18 to TRBJ1-3, with D possibly TRBD1 on 5 matching bases. Trimming took off 2 bases at V and 4 bases at J, with 12 bases between the two ends. In germline, CDR1 is KGHSH, CDR2 LQKENI. This CDR3 has 15 amino acids. CDR3 sequence: CASSPVDRLGNTIYF. The CDR3 DNA is TGTGCCAGCTCACCAGTTGACAGACTGGGAAACACCATATATTTT. Full variable domain (remainder filled in from reference TRBV18 and TRBJ1-3): NAGVMQNPRHLVRRRGQEARLRCSPMKGHSHVYWYRQLPEEGLKFMVYLQKENIIDESGMPKERFSAEFPKEGPSILRIQQVVRGDSAAYFCASSPVDRLGNTIYFGEGSWLTVV.

The chain carries TRBV12-3 or TRBV12-4 and TRBJ2-1; weak D call: TRBD1 (7 bases). V lost 5 bases and J lost 8, with 16 bases in between. The CDR3 spans 14 residues. The CDR3 nucleotides read TGTGCCAGCAGTGACCAGGGGGGTAAGGATGAGCAGTTCTTC. Translation gives CASSDQGGKDEQFF.

The rearrangement joins TRBV30 to TRBJ1-6, with TRBD1 matching over 7 bases. Germline lookup yields CDR1 GTSNPN and CDR2 SVGIG (reference sequence). Losses at the gene ends were 0 bases for V and 6 bases for J; bases not matched to a gene: 5. This CDR3 region has 15 residues. The CDR3: CAWSVRQGGNSPLHF. The CDR3 DNA sequence: TGTGCCTGGAGTGTACGGCAGGGGGGTAATTCACCCCTCCACTTT.

In its sample, this clonotype was seen many times. The chain carries TRBV7-2 and TRBJ2-5; no reliable D call. Per the germline V gene, CDR1 is SGHTA and CDR2 is FQGNSA. CDR3 length: 16 amino acids. Trimming took off 4 bases at V and 3 bases at J, with 18 bases between the two ends. The CDR3 region is CASSSLIAASEETQYF. CDR3 nucleotide sequence: TGTGCCAGCAGCTCGCTTATTGCGGCCTCAGAAGAGACCCAGTACTTC. The full variable domain, rest sourced from reference TRBV7-2 and TRBJ2-5, is GAGVSQSPSNKVTEKGKDVELRCDPISGHTALYWYRQSLGQGLEFLIYFQGNSAPDKSGLPSDRFSAERTGGSVSTLTIQRTQQEDSAVYLCASSSLIAASEETQYFGPGTRLLVL.

In its sample, this clonotype was seen many times. V gene TRBV6-5 combines with J gene TRBJ1-6; tentative D call: TRBD1 (5 bases). This CDR3 has 15 residues. Germline V CDR1 and CDR2: MNHEY, SVGAGI. V shed 0 bases and J shed 6 bases, with 9 bases lying between them. The CDR3 loop reads CASSYSGTGNSPLHF. The CDR3 bases are TGTGCCAGCAGTTACTCGGGGACGGGTAATTCACCCCTCCACTTT.

The V and J genes are TRBV15 and TRBJ2-5, with 7 bases that match TRBD2. Germline CDR1 reads LNHNV; CDR2 reads YYDKDF (reference sequence). The CDR3 covers 14 residues. V dropped 0 bases and J dropped 3; count of bases not matched to a gene: 1. CDR3 in amino acids: CATSRDLAEETQYF. DNA of the CDR3: TGTGCCACCAGCAGAGACCTAGCGGAAGAGACCCAGTACTTC.

A few counts support this clonotype. Mismatch with germline at one junction end may stem from a read error. The chain uses TRBV7-9 and TRBJ1-5; D remains ambiguous. CDR3 size: 8 residues. CDR1 is SEHNR and CDR2 is FQNEAQ in the germline V gene (reference sequence). The CDR3 reads CASSPGLF. The CDR3 nucleotides read TGTGCCAGCAGCCCGGGCCTTTTT.

This clonotype was picked up many times. The chain links TRBV5-1 to TRBJ2-3; the match to TRBD1 covers 12 bases. Germline V CDR1 and CDR2: SGHRS, YFSETQ. V shed 4 bases and J 5 bases; nucleotides not matched to a gene: 5. The length of the CDR3 is 15 residues. In DNA, the CDR3 is TGCGCCAGCAGCGGGGGACAGGGGGCCGGAGATACGCAGTATTTT. It specifies CASSGGQGAGDTQYF.

This clonotype has just a few counts. V is TRBV6-2 or TRBV6-3 and J is TRBJ2-2; D may be TRBD1 (5 bases). V lost 4 bases and J 1 base, leaving 13 bases between the germline ends. In germline, CDR1 is MNHEY, CDR2 SVGEGT. The CDR3 is 16 amino acids. The CDR3 sequence is CASSLQASKNTGELFF. The CDR3 region has the DNA TGTGCCAGCAGTTTACAGGCATCCAAGAACACCGGGGAGCTGTTTTTT.

The chain combines TRBV11-2 with TRBJ1-2, with D unclear. Germline CDR1 is SGHAT and CDR2 is FQNNGV. This CDR3 has 17 residues. V dropped 4 bases and J dropped 2 bases, with 20 bases sitting between them. The CDR3 loop is CASSSLPGPNPNYGYTF. The CDR3 DNA reads as TGTGCCAGCAGCTCCTTACCCGGTCCGAACCCCAACTATGGCTACACCTTC.

This clonotype appeared a few times. Here the CDR3 reads CASDGTEPSGNTIYF. As DNA, the CDR3 is TGTGCCAGCGATGGGACAGAGCCCTCTGGAAACACCATATATTTT. This chain joins TRBV12-3 or TRBV12-4 and TRBJ1-3; 7 bases agree with TRBD1. The CDR3 is made up of 15 amino acids. The V gene end was trimmed by 8 bases and the J gene end by 0 bases; junction bases not matched to a gene: 7.

The sample holds a few counts of this clonotype. The chain carries TRBV5-1 and TRBJ1-2; D not certain. The V and J ends lost 0 bases and 6 bases respectively, with 9 bases between them. Germline CDR1 and CDR2: SGHRS and YFSETQ. The CDR3 spans 13 residues. In DNA, the CDR3 is TGCGCCAGCAGCTTGGGGTCCCCCAATGGCTACACCTTC. This translates into CASSLGSPNGYTF.

This chain connects TRBV20-1 to TRBJ2-1, with 13 bases that match TRBD2. The CDR3 totals 14 residues. Trimming removed 3 bases from V and 4 bases from J; junction bases left unmatched: 0. Germline lookup yields CDR1 DFQATT and CDR2 SNEGSKA (reference sequence). Here the CDR3 reads CSARGLAGYNEQFF. The CDR3 bases are TGCAGTGCTAGGGGACTAGCGGGGTACAATGAGCAGTTCTTC.

V and J are TRBV4-3 and TRBJ2-2, with D perhaps matching TRBD1 (6 bases). CDR1 is LGHNA and CDR2 is YSLEER in the germline V gene. Trimming cost V 4 bases and J 1 base, with 13 bases left between them. CDR3 length: 16 residues. The CDR3 sequence: CASSPHGQKNTGELFF. Here the CDR3 DNA reads TGCGCCAGCAGCCCCCACGGACAGAAGAACACCGGGGAGCTGTTTTTT.

The chain links TRBV7-9 to TRBJ1-4; a possible D gene is TRBD1 (5 bases). This CDR3 spans 16 amino acids. Germline V gene data show CDR1 as SEHNR and CDR2 as FQNEAQ (reference sequence). Trimming stripped 4 bases from V and 0 bases from J, with 12 bases between. The CDR3 is CASSSTGSATNEKLFF. CDR3 coding DNA: TGTGCCAGCAGCTCAACAGGATCTGCAACTAATGAAAAACTGTTTTTT.

The V call is TRBV7-9, the J call TRBJ2-3; TRBD2 matches 8 bases. The germline CDR1 and CDR2 sequences are SEHNR and FQNEAQ (reference sequence). With 4 bases clipped from V and 0 bases from J, the junction kept 6 bases outside the gene matches. This CDR3 region has 16 residues. The CDR3 protein is CASSSGGGASTDTQYF. The CDR3 DNA is TGTGCCAGCAGCTCGGGGGGGGGCGCTAGCACAGATACGCAGTATTTT. Based on the CDR3 plus reference TRBV7-9 and TRBJ2-3, the full variable domain is DTGVSQNPRHKITKRGQNVTFRCDPISEHNRLYWYRQTLGQGPEFLTYFQNEAQLEKSRLLSDRFSAERPKGSFSTLEIQRTEQGDSAMYLCASSSGGGASTDTQYFGPGTRLTVL.

This clonotype occurred a few times. The V gene is TRBV13, the J gene TRBJ1-1; weak D call: TRBD1 (5 bases). CDR3 length equals 19 residues. V shed 2 bases and J shed 0 bases, with 22 bases lying between them. From germline, CDR1 is PRHDT and CDR2 FYEKMQ (reference sequence). Written as DNA, the CDR3 is TGTGCCAGCAGCTTACGACCCGCCAGGGAAAATTTCATGAACACTGAAGCTTTCTTT. Its protein is CASSLRPARENFMNTEAFF.

This clonotype was recorded a few times. The chain employs TRBV7-3 and TRBJ2-1; 13 bases agree with TRBD2. The CDR3 has 16 residues. V was pared by 5 bases and J by 10 bases, with 11 bases of the junction left unmatched. Germline lookup yields CDR1 SGHTA and CDR2 FQGTGA. In DNA form, the CDR3 reads TGTGCCAGCAGCCCGTGGGGACTAGCGGGGACCTCGGAGCAGTTCTTC. Translating it yields CASSPWGLAGTSEQFF.

On this clonotype itself: One junction end disagrees with the germline gene, perhaps due to a read error. The chain combines TRBV4-2 with TRBJ2-1; D could derive from TRBD1 or TRBD2 (6 bases each). From germline, CDR1 is LGHNA and CDR2 YNFKEQ. This CDR3 spans 15 amino acids. The CDR3, as DNA: TGTGCCAGCAGCCAAGAAGCCGGGGGCTACGATGAGCAGTTCTTC. Amino acids: CASSQEAGGYDEQFF.

This rearrangement joins TRBV15 to TRBJ2-3; 12 bases line up with TRBD2. CDR1 is LNHNV, CDR2 YYDKDF, per germline (reference sequence). The CDR3 is 17 amino acids. The V and J ends lost 5 bases and 1 base, in that order; junction bases with no gene match: 7. CDR3 loop: CATSEGLAGSGTDTQYF. The CDR3 region has the DNA TGTGCCACCAGCGAGGGACTAGCGGGTAGCGGCACAGATACGCAGTATTTT.

The gene calls are TRBV6-2 or TRBV6-3 and TRBJ1-1; D perhaps matches TRBD1 (5 bases). V lost 4 bases to trimming and J lost 4 bases, with 13 bases between them. This CDR3 contains 14 residues. Germline V CDR1 and CDR2: MNHEY, SVGEGT. The CDR3 nucleotides are TGTGCCAGCAGTTCCCGGGACTTGGTCACTGAAGCTTTCTTT. Translated, it gives CASSSRDLVTEAFF.

This clonotype was counted between two and nine times. This sequence joins TRBV29-1 and TRBJ2-3, with 10 nucleotides matching TRBD1. The germline V gene has CDR1 SQVTM and CDR2 ANQGSEA. V lost 7 bases, J lost 1 base, and 5 bases stayed unmatched. The CDR3 length is 14 residues. This chain's CDR3 is CSAATGGGTDTQYF. For the CDR3, the DNA is TGCAGCGCCGCGACAGGGGGCGGCACAGATACGCAGTATTTT.

The genes are TRBV5-1 and TRBJ1-6, with D possibly matching TRBD1 (6 bases). Germline values: CDR1 SGHRS, CDR2 YFSETQ. The CDR3 totals 15 residues. V shed 4 bases and J shed 6 bases, with 14 bases lying between them. CDR3 loop: CASSPFEGGNSPLHF. The CDR3 bases are TGCGCCAGCAGCCCTTTTGAGGGGGGTAATTCACCCCTCCACTTT.

The chain combines TRBV11-2 with TRBJ2-7, with no clear D. This CDR3 is built from 13 residues. V gave up 0 bases and J gave up 8 bases, with 11 bases separating them. CDR1 is SGHAT, CDR2 FQNNGV, per germline. In nucleotides, the CDR3 is TGTGCCAGCAGCTTAGATTCTGTGGGAAAGCAGTACTTC. It translates to CASSLDSVGKQYF.

The sample holds a few counts of this clonotype. The CDR3 sequence: CASSPNPAASGNTIYF. The CDR3 DNA reads TGTGCCAGCTCACCCAACCCAGCCGCGTCTGGAAACACCATATATTTT. The chain couples TRBV18 to TRBJ1-3; D gene uncertain. The V end lost 3 bases, the J end lost 1 base, and 13 bases lay between the germline ends. Germline lookup yields CDR1 KGHSH and CDR2 LQKENI. This CDR3 spans 16 amino acids.

This rearrangement joins TRBV24-1 to TRBJ1-2, with D uncertain. The CDR3 is made up of 12 amino acids. The V gene's germline CDR1 is KGHDR and CDR2 SFDVKD. Trimming shortened V by 3 bases and J by 3 bases, and 4 bases separated the two germline ends. CDR3 region: CATSDAHYGYTF. In nucleotides, the CDR3 is TGTGCCACCAGTGATGCTCACTATGGCTACACCTTC.

This clonotype was counted only a few times. The gene calls are TRBV28 and TRBJ1-1; D might be TRBD1 (5 bases). Germline CDR1 is MDHEN and CDR2 is SYDVKM. V was pared by 6 bases and J by 3 bases, with 17 bases between. The CDR3 spans 15 residues. The CDR3 nucleotides are TGTGCCAGCAGACTTTTACAGGCGTGGGACACTGAAGCTTTCTTT. It translates to CASRLLQAWDTEAFF.

Ten or more counts support this clonotype. CDR3 sequence (DNA): TGTGCCAGCAGTTACTCGACCCCCCCTCGGAATGAGCAGTTCTTC. Translation: CASSYSTPPRNEQFF. The gene calls are TRBV6-2 or TRBV6-3 and TRBJ2-1; D is uncertain. The V and J ends lost 0 bases and 7 bases respectively, with 13 bases between them. Germline lookup yields CDR1 MNHEY and CDR2 SVGEGT. The CDR3 totals 15 residues.

This clonotype has a handful of counts. The chain has TRBV20-1 and TRBJ1-2, with 8 bases that match TRBD1. The CDR3 is made up of 14 amino acids. Trimming at V came to 3 bases and at J to 11 bases, leaving 14 bases not matched to a gene. Germline CDR1 is DFQATT and CDR2 is SNEGSKA (reference sequence). As DNA, the CDR3 is TGCAGTGCTAGCCGGGGGGGACAGGTTAAGGGATACACCTTC. Encoded protein: CSASRGGQVKGYTF.